This T cell receptor beta chain was identified in a study of identical twins. Findings of the study overall: Its conclusions, products of cross-sectional statistical analysis, did not come from following the same donors.

As for this clonotype: Its antigen remains unknown.

TCRdb reprocessed the 5' RACE reads via MiXCR and lists one record per CDR3 protein. The profile shows just under 550,000 distinct CDR3 sequences, over 12% of them singletons. These data are also associated with another study on yellow fever vaccine responses in identical twins. That paper notes: Twins' T cell vaccine responses reportedly looked partly convergent, partly personalized.

The TCR was taken from a young woman in good health. The sequencing sample was made of CD4+ T cells sorted from blood.

The CDR3 coding sequence is TGCGCCAGCAGCCAAGATTTAGTGGGGTCAGGTCTCGAGCAGTACTTC. Encoded protein: CASSQDLVGSGLEQYF. V is TRBV4-1 and J is TRBJ2-7; D is undetermined. This CDR3 spans 16 amino acids. The ends were cut back, 0 bases at V and 6 bases at J, with 18 bases in the middle. In germline, CDR1 is MGHRA, CDR2 YSYEKL.